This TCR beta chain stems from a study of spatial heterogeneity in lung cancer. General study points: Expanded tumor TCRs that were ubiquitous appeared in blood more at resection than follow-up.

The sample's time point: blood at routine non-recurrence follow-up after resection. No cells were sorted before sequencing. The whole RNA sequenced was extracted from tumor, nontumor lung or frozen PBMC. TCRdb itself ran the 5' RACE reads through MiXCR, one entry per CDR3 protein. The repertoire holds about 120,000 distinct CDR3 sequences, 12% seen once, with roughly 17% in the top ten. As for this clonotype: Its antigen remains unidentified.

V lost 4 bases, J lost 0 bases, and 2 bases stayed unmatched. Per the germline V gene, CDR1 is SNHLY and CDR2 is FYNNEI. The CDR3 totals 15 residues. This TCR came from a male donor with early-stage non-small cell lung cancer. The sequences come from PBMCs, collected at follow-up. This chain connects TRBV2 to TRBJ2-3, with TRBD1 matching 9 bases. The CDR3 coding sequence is TGTGCCAGCAGTGCCGGGACAGGGAGCACAGATACGCAGTATTTT. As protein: CASSAGTGSTDTQYF.